These 19 T cell receptor beta chains share one sample of origin, sequenced in a study of blood T cell repertoires in COVID-19 (dated by TCRdb to 2020 to 2021). The receptor library was made with the immunoSEQ multiplex PCR assay. Drawn from immuneACCESS, this table holds only the in-frame rearrangements with V and J called that TCRdb kept. Clones are partly lost; checked studies trace under half to an unresolved V gene and leave the rest unexplained. Here the sample has approximately 200,000 clones; about nine tenths occur a single time. The top ten hold approximately 2.4% of the sample. The sample taken for sequencing was PBMCs or T cells enriched from blood (not recorded which). The source is a woman aged 25 to 45 who had recovered from COVID-19.

V and J are TRBV3-1 (or the pseudogene TRBV3-2) and TRBJ2-1; 9 bases agree with TRBD2. Germline values: CDR1 LGHDT, CDR2 YNNKEL (reference sequence). CDR3 length: 19 residues. With 0 bases clipped from V and 7 bases from J, the junction kept 16 bases outside the gene matches. CDR3 residues: CASSQDRDRGGAVGNEQFF. CDR3 coding DNA: TGTGCCAGCAGCCAAGATCGTGATCGCGGGGGGGCCGTTGGGAATGAGCAGTTCTTC.

This chain connects TRBV6-6 to TRBJ2-7; 7 bases agree with TRBD2. The CDR3 contains 13 residues. The V gene end was trimmed by 4 bases and the J gene end by 1 base; junction bases not matched to a gene: 1. Germline-derived CDR1 and CDR2 are MNHNY and SVGAGI (reference sequence). CDR3 bases: TGTGCCAGCAGTTGGCGGGAGTCCTACGAGCAGTACTTC. It specifies CASSWRESYEQYF.

J is TRBJ2-1 and V is TRBV12-3 or TRBV12-4; 7 bases are shared with TRBD2. This CDR3 is built from 13 residues. J was trimmed by 7 bases and V by 7 bases; bases with no gene match: 7. Here the CDR3 reads CASTRGEGNEQFF. Here the CDR3 DNA reads TGTGCCAGCACACGCGGGGAGGGTAATGAGCAGTTCTTC.

The rearrangement uses TRBV10-3 and TRBJ1-5; D perhaps matches TRBD1 (6 bases). Germline CDR1 and CDR2: ENHRY and SYGVKD. Deletions cut 6 bases from V and 3 bases from J, with 12 bases between. This CDR3 comprises 14 residues. In DNA, the CDR3 is TGTGCCATCAGCCGAGGACAGTACAATCAGCCCCAGCATTTT. Encoded protein: CAISRGQYNQPQHF.

V gene TRBV5-1 combines with J gene TRBJ2-3; D may be TRBD1 (5 bases). This CDR3 is 18 amino acids long. The ends were cut back, 2 bases at V and 2 bases at J, with 21 bases in the middle. Germline V lookup: CDR1 SGHRS, CDR2 YFSETQ. The CDR3 region has the DNA TGCGCCAGCAGCTTAATCGTAGGGCAGGGCCGCCTCACAGATACGCAGTATTTT. Amino acids: CASSLIVGQGRLTDTQYF.

This clone came up a few times. The chain has TRBV19 and TRBJ2-1; possibly TRBD1 for D (5 bases). CDR1 and CDR2 (germline): LNHDA, SQIVND (reference sequence). The V end was cut by 5 bases, the J end by 3 bases, with 14 bases between. The CDR3 spans 15 residues. The CDR3 sequence is CASSATARNYNEQFF. The CDR3 DNA reads TGTGCCAGTAGTGCGACAGCGCGGAACTACAATGAGCAGTTCTTC.

The J gene is TRBJ2-3, the V gene TRBV5-1; 8 bases align to TRBD2. In germline, CDR1 is SGHRS, CDR2 YFSETQ. Trimming removed 5 bases from V and 0 bases from J; junction bases left unmatched: 5. The CDR3 is 15 amino acids. The CDR3 bases are TGCGCCAGCAGTGGGACTAGACCTAGCACAGATACGCAGTATTTT. It is translated as CASSGTRPSTDTQYF.

The chain has TRBV7-2 and TRBJ1-2, with D perhaps matching TRBD1 (6 bases). The germline gives CDR1 SGHTA, CDR2 FQGNSA. V was cut by 2 bases and J by 5 bases, with 15 bases left in between. CDR3 length equals 15 residues. The CDR3 spells CASSLSRQDGYGYTF. The DNA for the CDR3 is TGTGCCAGCAGCTTATCAAGACAGGACGGGTATGGCTACACCTTC.

The chain combines TRBV7-3 with TRBJ2-1, with D possibly TRBD2 on 6 matching bases. CDR3 length: 16 residues. Germline CDR1 SGHTA, CDR2 FQGTGA. V lost 4 bases to trimming and J lost 2 bases, with 15 bases between them. The CDR3 bases are TGTGCCAGCAGCTCATCCCGGGACTCTACCTACAATGAGCAGTTCTTC. The encoded protein is CASSSSRDSTYNEQFF.

The V gene is TRBV19, the J gene TRBJ2-1; 11 bases line up with TRBD1. V lost 4 bases to trimming and J lost 6 bases; unmatched junction nucleotides: 8. The germline V gene has CDR1 LNHDA and CDR2 SQIVND (reference sequence). The CDR3 is made up of 16 amino acids. The chain's CDR3 is CASSTPDRGRINEQFF. The CDR3 DNA is TGTGCCAGTAGTACCCCGGACAGGGGGCGGATCAATGAGCAGTTCTTC.

The rearrangement uses TRBV3-1 (or the pseudogene TRBV3-2) and TRBJ2-7; 9 bases map to TRBD1. CDR1 is LGHDT, CDR2 YNNKEL, per germline (reference sequence). With V trimmed by 4 bases and J by 3 bases, 10 bases remained unmatched. The CDR3 is 16 residues long. The CDR3 protein is CASSPPGQGGIYEQYF. The DNA of the CDR3 is TGTGCCAGCAGCCCCCCGGGACAGGGCGGAATCTACGAGCAGTACTTC.

The chain uses TRBV4-3 and TRBJ1-2; unclear D gene. Germline CDR1 and CDR2: LGHNA and YSLEER. The germline V and J ends were trimmed by 0 bases and 8 bases, with 10 bases remaining between them. This CDR3 spans 13 amino acids. The chain's CDR3 is CASSQEGGDGYTF. The CDR3 DNA reads TGCGCCAGCAGCCAAGAGGGAGGAGACGGCTACACCTTC.

The chain joins TRBV18 to TRBJ1-2; D is unclear. Germline V gives CDR1 KGHSH, CDR2 LQKENI. The CDR3 has 14 amino acids. With 0 bases removed from V and 6 bases from J, the gap between germline ends came to 11 bases. The chain's CDR3 is CASSPPVESNGYTF. The CDR3 bases are TGTGCCAGCTCACCACCGGTAGAGAGCAATGGCTACACCTTC.

The sample holds one count of this clone. V usage is TRBV24-1 and J usage is TRBJ2-1; D gene ambiguous. V was trimmed by 3 bases and J by 7 bases, leaving 9 bases between them. The CDR3 loop spans 13 amino acids. CDR1 is KGHDR, CDR2 SFDVKD, per germline. The CDR3 nucleotides read TGTGCCACCAGTGATGAGCGAGGAAATGAGCAGTTCTTC. Protein sequence: CATSDERGNEQFF.

The rearrangement links TRBV2 to TRBJ1-5, with 7 bases fitting TRBD1. Germline loops: CDR1 SNHLY, CDR2 FYNNEI. CDR3 length: 15 amino acids. The V gene end was trimmed by 5 bases and the J gene end by 1 base; junction bases not matched to a gene: 5. The CDR3 sequence is CASSTGTESNQPQHF. CDR3 DNA: TGTGCCAGCAGTACTGGGACAGAGAGCAATCAGCCCCAGCATTTT. The entire variable domain, with the rest obtained from reference TRBV2 and TRBJ1-5, is as follows: EPEVTQTPSHQVTQMGQEVILRCVPISNHLYFYWYRQILGQKVEFLVSFYNNEISEKSEIFDDQFSVERPDGSNFTLKIRSTKLEDSAMYFCASSTGTESNQPQHFGDGTRLSIL.

V usage is TRBV5-8 and J usage is TRBJ1-2; 10 nucleotides align to TRBD1. V lost 4 bases to trimming and J lost 7 bases; unmatched junction nucleotides: 10. CDR3 length equals 15 residues. CDR1 is SGHTS, CDR2 YDEGEE, per germline. The DNA of the CDR3 is TGTGCCAGCAGCCACCGGGACAGGGGTAGAAGTGGCTACACCTTC. This translates into CASSHRDRGRSGYTF.

The sample holds a few counts of this clone. The chain is built from TRBV7-6 and TRBJ1-4; possibly TRBD1 for D (5 bases). CDR1 is SGHVS, CDR2 FNYEAQ, per germline. The CDR3 contains 16 residues. Trimming removed 5 bases from V and 6 bases from J, with 19 bases in between. CDR3: CASSPLARGGDEKLFF. The CDR3 nucleotides are TGTGCCAGCAGCCCCCTCGCGCGGGGGGGAGATGAAAAACTGTTTTTT.

This clone appeared a single time. This chain uses TRBV18 with TRBJ1-4, with TRBD1 as a possible D gene (6 bases). The CDR3 totals 15 residues. Germline values: CDR1 KGHSH, CDR2 LQKENI. The germline V and J ends were trimmed by 6 bases and 4 bases, with 15 bases remaining between them. CDR3 in amino acids: CASSDRTASNEKLFF. The CDR3 DNA sequence: TGTGCCAGCTCGGATAGGACAGCCAGTAATGAAAAACTGTTTTTT.

The chain employs TRBV28 and TRBJ1-5; D may be TRBD1 (5 bases). This CDR3 is 15 amino acids long. V was pared by 2 bases and J by 5 bases, with 13 bases between. Germline CDR1 reads MDHEN; CDR2 reads SYDVKM. CDR3 nucleotide sequence: TGTGCCAGCAGTTTAAGGGTAGGGGTTTATCAGCCCCAGCATTTT. Its protein product is CASSLRVGVYQPQHF. The entire variable domain, with the rest obtained from reference TRBV28 and TRBJ1-5, is as follows: DVKVTQSSRYLVKRTGEKVFLECVQDMDHENMFWYRQDPGLGLRLIYFSYDVKMKEKGDIPEGYSVSREKKERFSLILESASTNQTSMYLCASSLRVGVYQPQHFGDGTRLSIL.